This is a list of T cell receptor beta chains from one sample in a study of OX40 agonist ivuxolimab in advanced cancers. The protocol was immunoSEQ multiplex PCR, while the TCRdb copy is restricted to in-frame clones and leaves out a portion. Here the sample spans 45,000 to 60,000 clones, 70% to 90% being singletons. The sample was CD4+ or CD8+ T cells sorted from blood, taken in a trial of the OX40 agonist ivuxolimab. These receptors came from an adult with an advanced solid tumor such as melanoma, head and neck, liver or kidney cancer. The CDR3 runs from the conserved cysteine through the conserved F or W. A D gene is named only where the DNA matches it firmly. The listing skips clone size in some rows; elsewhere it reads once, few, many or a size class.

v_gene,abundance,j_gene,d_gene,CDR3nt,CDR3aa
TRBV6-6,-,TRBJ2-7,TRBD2,TGTGCCAGCAGTTGGGGGACTATCTACGAGCAGTACTTC,CASSWGTIYEQYF
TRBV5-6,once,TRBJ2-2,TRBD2,TGTGCCAGCAGCTATGGACTAGCGGGAGGGCGGCTCGGGGAGCTGTTTTTT,CASSYGLAGGRLGELFF
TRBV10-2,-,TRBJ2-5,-,TGCGCCAGCAGTGAGTCGATTACAAGGGCCCAGTACTTC,CASSESITRAQYF
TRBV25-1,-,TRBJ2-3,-,TGTGCCAGCAGTGAATCCAAGCGGGTTACGCAGTATTTT,CASSESKRVTQYF
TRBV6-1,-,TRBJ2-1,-,TGTGCCAGCGGGCTAGCGAGCAATACCTACAATGAGCAGTTCTTC,CASGLASNTYNEQFF
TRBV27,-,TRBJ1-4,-,TGTGCCAGCAGTTTTACAGGGTTTCCTAATGAAAAACTGTTTTTT,CASSFTGFPNEKLFF
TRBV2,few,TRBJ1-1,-,TGTGCCAGCAGGCGGCGGGGGACTGAAGCTTTCTTT,CASRRRGTEAFF
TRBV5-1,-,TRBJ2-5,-,TGCGCCAGCTCCGGCGCGGTCCAAGAGACCCAGTACTTC,CASSGAVQETQYF
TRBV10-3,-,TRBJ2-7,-,TGTGCCATCAGTGAGGGGGGGACCTACGAGCAGTACTTC,CAISEGGTYEQYF
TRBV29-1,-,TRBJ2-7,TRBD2,TGCAGCGTTGGCCTCGGGACTAGCGGGTACGAGCAGTACTTC,CSVGLGTSGYEQYF
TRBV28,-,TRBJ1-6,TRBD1,TGTGCCAGCAGTCCGGACAGGGGGCCAAATTCACCCCTCCACTTT,CASSPDRGPNSPLHF
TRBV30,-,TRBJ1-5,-,TGTGCCTGGAGTACCCCCTATAGCAATCAGCCCCAGCATTTT,CAWSTPYSNQPQHF
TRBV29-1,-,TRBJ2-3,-,TGCAGCGTTCTCCGGGACTTAAGCACAGATACGCAGTATTTT,CSVLRDLSTDTQYF
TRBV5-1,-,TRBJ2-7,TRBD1,TGCGCCAGCAGCTTTTCAGAAAAACAGGGGGCTTACGAGCAGTACTTC,CASSFSEKQGAYEQYF
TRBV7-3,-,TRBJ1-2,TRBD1,TGTGCCAGCAGCGCCCCGGGACAGGGTTTCGTCGGCTACACCTTC,CASSAPGQGFVGYTF
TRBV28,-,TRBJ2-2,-,TGTGCCAGCAGTTATTTTGGGAAAGACGCCCCGCTTACCTTTCACACCGGGGAGCTGTTTTTT,CASSYFGKDAPLTFHTGELFF